This paragraph reports one T cell receptor beta chain. Its antigen is as yet unknown. The source of the sample is a study of T cell repertoires in cytomegalovirus infection. The study, taken as a whole, reports: What dominated the ex vivo response were HLA-C-restricted CMV-specific TCR beta clonotypes.

Trimming removed 6 bases from V and 0 bases from J, with 14 bases in between. CDR3 size: 15 residues. Germline V gene data show CDR1 as MGHDK and CDR2 as SYGVNS. TCRdb re-called the reads with MiXCR, one entry per CDR3 protein. The sample shows a few hundred thousand distinct CDR3 sequences, roughly 9.5% of them seen only once. This TCR was recovered from a human donor in good health (CMV status not recorded). Some clones in this sample may be carry-over from other donors' samples. V usage is TRBV25-1 and J usage is TRBJ1-2; the D gene is possibly TRBD1 (6 bases). The sample was PBMCs. CDR3 sequence: CASRPTGITNYGYTF. CDR3 in DNA: TGTGCCAGCAGGCCTACAGGGATCACTAACTATGGCTACACCTTC.